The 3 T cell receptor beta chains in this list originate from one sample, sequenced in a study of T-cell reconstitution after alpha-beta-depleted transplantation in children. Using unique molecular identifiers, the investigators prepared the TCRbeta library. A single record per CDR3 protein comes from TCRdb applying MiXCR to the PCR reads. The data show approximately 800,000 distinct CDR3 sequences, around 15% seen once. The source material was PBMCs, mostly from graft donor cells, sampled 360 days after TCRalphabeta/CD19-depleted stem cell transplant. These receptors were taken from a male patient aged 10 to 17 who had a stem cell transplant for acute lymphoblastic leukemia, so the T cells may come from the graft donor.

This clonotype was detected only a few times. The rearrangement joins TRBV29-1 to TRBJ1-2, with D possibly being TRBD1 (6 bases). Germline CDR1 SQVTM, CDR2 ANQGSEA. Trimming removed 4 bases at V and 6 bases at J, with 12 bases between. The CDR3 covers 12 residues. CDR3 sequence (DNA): TGCAGCGTTGGCCAAACAGGGAATGGCTACACCTTC. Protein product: CSVGQTGNGYTF. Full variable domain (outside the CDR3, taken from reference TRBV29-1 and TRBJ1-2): SAVISQKPSRDICQRGTSLTIQCQVDSQVTMMFWYRQQPGQSLTLIATANQGSEATYESGFVIDKFPISRPNLTFSTLTVSNMSPEDSSIYLCSVGQTGNGYTFGSGTRLTVV.

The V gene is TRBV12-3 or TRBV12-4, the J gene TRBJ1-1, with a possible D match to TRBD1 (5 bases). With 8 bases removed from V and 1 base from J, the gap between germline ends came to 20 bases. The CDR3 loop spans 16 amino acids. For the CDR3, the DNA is TGTGCCAGCCGGGGACTCCGTACAGATCGGAACACTGAAGCTTTCTTT. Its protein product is CASRGLRTDRNTEAFF.

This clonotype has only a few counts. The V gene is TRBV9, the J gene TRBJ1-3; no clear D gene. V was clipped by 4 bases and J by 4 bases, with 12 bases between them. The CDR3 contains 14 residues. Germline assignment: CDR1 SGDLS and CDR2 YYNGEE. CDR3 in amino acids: CASSPVGVGNTIYF. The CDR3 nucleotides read TGTGCCAGCAGCCCTGTCGGGGTAGGAAACACCATATATTTT.